This T cell receptor beta chain was found in a study of blood T cell repertoires in COVID-19. Deletions cut 0 bases from V and 6 bases from J, with 12 bases between. CDR3 length equals 14 residues. Germline CDR1 and CDR2: MNHEY and SVGAGI. In the authors' methods: The authors estimated nucleated cell counts from reference gene primer amplification. Assay used: immunoSEQ multiplex PCR; TCRdb lists only in-frame clones, some missing. D and trimming were read from the DNA, whereas the V and J calls and clone size are those reported in that table. The sample includes over 90,000 clones, 87% seen only once; the top ten take approximately 3%.

Sequenced input: peripheral blood. The V call is TRBV6-5, the J call TRBJ2-7; D is perhaps TRBD2 (6 bases). The receptor was isolated from a man aged 50-60 years in a cohort sampled during active COVID-19. This CDR3 is CASSYSLASGEQYF. The CDR3 DNA follows: TGTGCCAGCAGTTACTCACTAGCTTCGGGCGAGCAGTACTTC.